These 11 T cell receptor beta chains were all obtained from the same sample, sequenced in a study of T cells in localized non-small cell lung cancer. Clones were sequenced by immunoSEQ multiplex PCR, and TCRdb holds only the in-frame ones, with some missing. The sample shows 850 to 1,300 clones, approximately 23% of them seen only once. Sequenced here: normal lung tissue next to the tumor, sampled before any cancer treatment. Receptors were obtained from a male donor at least 60 years old with stage I lung adenocarcinoma.

On this clone: An end of the junction differs from the germline gene, which may be a read error. The rearrangement links TRBV6-8 to TRBJ2-7, with TRBD1 matching over 12 bases. Germline loops: CDR1 MNHGY, CDR2 SAAAGT. This CDR3 region has 14 residues. The chain's CDR3 is CAISVGQGADEQYF. In DNA form, the CDR3 reads TGTGCCATCAGTGTGGGACAGGGGGCGGACGAGCAGTACTTC.

This clone has only a few counts. The genes are TRBV6-8 and TRBJ2-7; D gene unclear. The length of the CDR3 is 14 residues. Deletions cut 0 bases from V and 1 base from J, with 7 bases between. The germline V gene has CDR1 MNHGY and CDR2 SAAAGT. The CDR3 sequence is CASSYSPDSYEQYF. CDR3 sequence (DNA): TGTGCCAGCAGTTACTCGCCGGATTCCTACGAGCAGTACTTC.

J is TRBJ1-1 and V is TRBV29-1; D not resolved. V shed 3 bases and J shed 1 base, with 6 bases lying between them. The CDR3 is made up of 12 amino acids. CDR1 is SQVTM and CDR2 is ANQGSEA in the germline V gene. CDR3 nucleotides: TGCAGCGTTGAGGAGAGGAACACTGAAGCTTTCTTT. The encoded protein is CSVEERNTEAFF.

This clone is categorized as medium-sized. The chain has TRBV28 and TRBJ2-3, with D possibly called TRBD1 or TRBD2 (6 bases each). The CDR3 totals 15 residues. Germline CDR1 and CDR2: MDHEN and SYDVKM. The V end was cut by 6 bases, the J end by 1 base, with 14 bases between. The CDR3 nucleotides read TGTGCCAGCAGCGCTCAGAGGGGGGGCACAGATACGCAGTATTTT. This translates into CASSAQRGGTDTQYF.

This clone occurred a few times. This chain links TRBV11-3 with TRBJ1-2; 10 positions agree with TRBD1. Germline lookup yields CDR1 SGHNT and CDR2 YENEEA. The CDR3 sequence is 15 residues long. With 5 bases clipped from V and 8 bases from J, the junction kept 11 bases outside the gene matches. DNA of the CDR3: TGTGCCAGCAGCCTTCCAGCGACAGGGGGCCGAGGCTACACCTTC. It codes for CASSLPATGGRGYTF.

The chain has TRBV25-1 and TRBJ1-6; D remains unclear. The CDR3 runs 14 residues. V was pared by 4 bases and J by 7 bases, with 11 bases between. The V gene's germline CDR1 is MGHDK and CDR2 SYGVNS. In DNA form, the CDR3 reads TGTGCCAGCAGTGGATCTCAGGCGAATTCACCCCTCCACTTT. It codes for CASSGSQANSPLHF.

The table lists this clone with a few counts. V and J are TRBV9 and TRBJ1-2; D is unresolved. Germline values: CDR1 SGDLS, CDR2 YYNGEE. The CDR3 covers 15 residues. V was trimmed by 0 bases and J by 0 bases, leaving 9 bases between them. The chain's CDR3 is CASSVGSVPNYGYTF. DNA for the CDR3: TGTGCCAGCAGCGTAGGTTCTGTCCCTAACTATGGCTACACCTTC.

This sequence joins TRBV28 and TRBJ1-3; D is uncertain. Trimming removed 3 bases at V and 0 bases at J, with 6 bases between. In germline, CDR1 is MDHEN, CDR2 SYDVKM. This CDR3 has 14 residues. This chain's CDR3 is CASSFTVSGNTIYF. CDR3 nucleotide sequence: TGTGCCAGCAGTTTCACAGTCTCTGGAAACACCATATATTTT.

This clone was counted a few times. This chain links TRBV6-8 with TRBJ2-7; D is ambiguous. Germline V gene lookup returns CDR1 MNHGY and CDR2 SAAAGT. CDR3 length: 15 amino acids. Trimming pared 6 bases from V and 5 bases from J, leaving 20 bases between. The CDR3 sequence: CASRRSGLVNHEQYF. DNA of the CDR3: TGTGCCAGCAGACGTTCTGGGCTAGTCAACCACGAGCAGTACTTC.

The chain joins TRBV11-3 to TRBJ2-7; perhaps TRBD2 as D (6 bases). Trimming took 0 bases from V and 4 from J, leaving 13 bases between them. Per germline, CDR1 SGHNT and CDR2 YENEEA. There are 15 residues in the CDR3. The CDR3, as DNA: TGTGCCAGCAGCTTAGACGTTGGGACTTCTTACGAGCAGTACTTC. Its protein is CASSLDVGTSYEQYF. The full variable domain, in which reference TRBV11-3 and TRBJ2-7 provide the parts outside the CDR3, is EAGVVQSPRYKIIEKKQPVAFWCNPISGHNTLYWYLQNLGQGPELLIRYENEEAVDDSQLPKDRFSAERLKGVDSTLKIQPAELGDSAVYLCASSLDVGTSYEQYFGPGTRLTVT.

This chain connects TRBV2 to TRBJ1-2; TRBD1 matches at 8 bases. Germline CDR1 is SNHLY and CDR2 is FYNNEI. J lost 2 bases, V lost 6 bases, and 8 bases had no gene match. This CDR3 contains 15 residues. Here the CDR3 DNA reads TGTGCCAGCAGCCCTGCAGGGGGCCTAAACTATGGCTACACCTTC. Its protein product is CASSPAGGLNYGYTF.